This entry lists 32 T cell receptor beta chains sequenced from one sample in a study of T cell responses to AZD1222 COVID-19 vaccine. The assay was immunoSEQ multiplex PCR, and TCRdb's table has in-frame clones only and misses some. The sample lists 43,000 or so clones, 90% seen once, with about 36% in the top ten. This specimen consisted of peripheral blood, obtained 28 days after the second AZD1222 dose. The receptor set was obtained from an adult who received the AZD1222 COVID-19 vaccine.

V gene TRBV7-8 combines with J gene TRBJ1-5; TRBD1 matches 8 bases. The CDR3 is 16 residues long. Unmatched junction bases numbered 9, after V lost 6 bases and J lost 2 bases. Germline CDR1 is SGHVS and CDR2 is FQNEAQ. CDR3 nucleotide sequence: TGTGCCAGCAGTTTCGCCGACAGGGGAGGCAATCAGCCCCAGCATTTT. It encodes CASSFADRGGNQPQHF.

This clone was found a few times. The chain links TRBV9 to TRBJ1-2, with D unresolved. The CDR3 sequence is 15 residues long. The V gene's germline CDR1 is SGDLS and CDR2 YYNGEE. The V end was cut by 2 bases, the J end by 8 bases, with 19 bases between. CDR3 residues: CASSVGEEAYWGYTF. The CDR3, as DNA: TGTGCCAGCAGCGTCGGGGAGGAGGCCTATTGGGGCTACACCTTC.

Only a few counts were recorded for this clone. The gene calls are TRBV10-3 and TRBJ1-5; D not certain. Between the trimmed V and J ends, which lost 3 bases and 4 bases, there was a span of 13 bases. The CDR3 has 15 residues. Germline V CDR1 and CDR2: ENHRY, SYGVKD. The DNA for the CDR3 is TGTGCCATCAGTGAAATTAGGGCCGATAATCAGCCCCAGCATTTT. Encoded protein: CAISEIRADNQPQHF.

This clone was counted once. The chain has TRBV6-1 and TRBJ1-2; weak D call: TRBD1 (5 bases). Germline values: CDR1 MNHNS, CDR2 SASEGT. Trimming cost V 2 bases and J 4 bases, with 17 bases left between them. This CDR3 has 16 residues. CDR3 DNA: TGTGCCAGCAGTGAATTCAGGGTAGAGCGAATCTATGGCTACACCTTC. Its protein product is CASSEFRVERIYGYTF.

This clone was seen once. V and J are TRBV2 and TRBJ2-7, with D hard to call. Germline lookup yields CDR1 SNHLY and CDR2 FYNNEI. This CDR3 comprises 13 residues. The V gene lost 6 bases and the J gene lost 3 bases, with 12 bases spanning the gap. The DNA of the CDR3 is TGTGCCAGCAGGGAAAGTCCGGGCTACGAGCAGTACTTC. Protein: CASRESPGYEQYF.

The V gene is TRBV5-1, the J gene TRBJ2-7, with 8 bases fitting TRBD1. The CDR3 covers 15 residues. V trimming: 0 bases; J trimming: 2 bases; junction bases outside the gene matches: 4. Germline V gene sequence: CDR1 SGHRS, CDR2 YFSETQ. The CDR3 DNA sequence: TGCGCCAGCAGCTTGGGGGGACAGGTCACCTACGAGCAGTACTTC. Its protein product is CASSLGGQVTYEQYF.

V usage is TRBV11-2 and J usage is TRBJ1-1, with a tentative D call TRBD1 (5 bases). CDR3 size: 14 residues. In germline, CDR1 is SGHAT, CDR2 FQNNGV. Trimming stripped 6 bases from V and 1 base from J, with 12 bases between. Here the CDR3 reads CASRLDTSNTEAFF. Written as DNA, the CDR3 is TGTGCCAGCAGATTGGACACCTCGAACACTGAAGCTTTCTTT. Variable domain in full (rest from reference TRBV11-2 and TRBJ1-1): EAGVAQSPRYKIIEKRQSVAFWCNPISGHATLYWYQQILGQGPKLLIQFQNNGVVDDSQLPKDRFSAERLKGVDSTLKIQPAKLEDSAVYLCASRLDTSNTEAFFGQGTRLTVV.

J is TRBJ2-7 and V is TRBV15; 8 bases agree with TRBD1. The CDR3 totals 15 residues. CDR1 LNHNV and CDR2 YYDKDF come from the germline V gene (reference sequence). V trimming: 3 bases; J trimming: 1 base; junction bases outside the gene matches: 5. CDR3 in amino acids: CATSSGQGFSYEQYF. Written as DNA, the CDR3 is TGTGCCACCAGCAGCGGACAGGGATTTTCCTACGAGCAGTACTTC.

The chain joins TRBV5-1 to TRBJ1-3; D possibly corresponds to TRBD1 (5 bases). Trimming shortened V by 0 bases and J by 0 bases, and 10 bases separated the two germline ends. The length of the CDR3 is 16 residues. Germline CDR1 reads SGHRS; CDR2 reads YFSETQ. CDR3 nucleotides: TGCGCCAGCAGCTTGGAGGGGCAGAGCTCTGGAAACACCATATATTTT. This codes for CASSLEGQSSGNTIYF.

CDR3 bases: TGTGCCATCCACCCCCTCAGGGAGAACACTGAAGCTTTCTTT. This encodes CAIHPLRENTEAFF. The chain combines TRBV7-8 with TRBJ1-1, with D possibly being TRBD1 (5 bases). Deletions cut 10 bases from V and 1 base from J, with 16 bases between. CDR3 length: 14 amino acids. Germline CDR1 is SGHVS and CDR2 is FQNEAQ.

The V gene is TRBV20-1, the J gene TRBJ1-2; D not certain. There are 11 residues in the CDR3. V was pared by 4 bases and J by 3 bases, with 6 bases between. Germline V gives CDR1 DFQATT, CDR2 SNEGSKA (reference sequence). CDR3 DNA sequence: TGCAGTGCTATTCTCTACTATGGCTACACCTTC. Its translation: CSAILYYGYTF.

The rearrangement links TRBV19 to TRBJ2-2; TRBD2 agrees at 8 bases. The CDR3 runs to 16 residues. Germline CDR1 LNHDA, CDR2 SQIVND (reference sequence). V was pared by 0 bases and J by 7 bases, with 7 bases of the junction left unmatched. CDR3 in amino acids: CASSIDTRGGVGELFF. The CDR3 DNA reads as TGTGCCAGTAGTATAGATACCCGGGGGGGCGTCGGGGAGCTGTTTTTT.

This clone has only one observation. The chain recombines TRBV11-2 with TRBJ2-2; D gene uncertain. Germline lookup yields CDR1 SGHAT and CDR2 FQNNGV. The CDR3 spans 14 residues. Trimming cost V 2 bases and J 1 base, with 5 bases left between them. CDR3 nucleotides: TGTGCCAGCAGCTTATCCGGGAACACCGGGGAGCTGTTTTTT. Translating gives CASSLSGNTGELFF.

The CDR3 is CASSMGSNTGELFF. In DNA form, the CDR3 reads TGTGCCAGTAGTATGGGTTCGAACACCGGGGAGCTGTTTTTT. The chain employs TRBV19 and TRBJ2-2; no definite D call. Germline V lookup: CDR1 LNHDA, CDR2 SQIVND (reference sequence). V lost 3 bases, J lost 0 bases, and 5 bases lay in between. There are 14 residues in the CDR3.

The chain recombines TRBV30 with TRBJ2-3; a weak D match, TRBD1 (6 bases). Trimming cost V 4 bases and J 1 base, with 6 bases left between them. This CDR3 comprises 12 residues. Germline loops: CDR1 GTSNPN, CDR2 SVGIG (reference sequence). The CDR3 protein is CAWNRGTDTQYF. The CDR3 nucleotides read TGTGCCTGGAACAGGGGCACAGATACGCAGTATTTT.

CDR3 sequence: CASSLNSPLHF. As DNA, the CDR3 is TGTGCCAGCAGCCTAAATTCACCCCTCCACTTT. This rearrangement joins TRBV7-6 to TRBJ1-6; D ambiguous. The germline gives CDR1 SGHVS, CDR2 FNYEAQ. The V and J ends lost 5 bases and 7 bases respectively, with 3 bases between them. CDR3 length: 11 amino acids.

This clone was counted once. The rearrangement joins TRBV6-4 to TRBJ1-2; D is undetermined. The V gene's germline CDR1 is MRHNA and CDR2 SNTAGT. CDR3 size: 15 residues. The V and J ends lost 3 bases and 7 bases respectively, with 18 bases between them. The CDR3, as DNA: TGTGCCAGCAGTGAAACGGGAAGCTCCTCAGGTGGCTACACCTTC. This codes for CASSETGSSSGGYTF.

The rearrangement uses TRBV4-3 and TRBJ1-1; D is perhaps TRBD1 (6 bases). The germline V gene encodes CDR1 LGHNA and CDR2 YSLEER. The V gene lost 3 bases and the J gene lost 6 bases, with 11 bases spanning the gap. The CDR3 totals 13 residues. In DNA form, the CDR3 reads TGCGCCAGCAGCCATGCAGGGGTACCTGAAGCTTTCTTT. Translating it yields CASSHAGVPEAFF.

The chain joins TRBV6-5 to TRBJ1-1; TRBD1 is a possible D gene (5 bases). Trimming cost V 3 bases and J 4 bases, with 15 bases left between them. Germline CDR1 MNHEY, CDR2 SVGAGI. The CDR3 loop spans 15 amino acids. CDR3 sequence reads: CASSYLRGRVTEAFF. The CDR3 DNA reads TGTGCCAGCAGTTATTTGAGGGGTCGTGTCACTGAAGCTTTCTTT.

The rearrangement joins TRBV5-1 to TRBJ1-6, with D perhaps TRBD1 (6 bases). The CDR3 covers 16 residues. Per the germline V gene, CDR1 is SGHRS and CDR2 is YFSETQ. Trimming stripped 2 bases from V and 6 bases from J, with 15 bases between. The CDR3 loop reads CASSLDPGAGNSPLHF. The CDR3 DNA reads as TGCGCCAGCAGCTTAGACCCAGGGGCGGGTAATTCACCCCTCCACTTT.

The chain carries TRBV15 and TRBJ2-5, with D perhaps matching TRBD1 (6 bases). This CDR3 comprises 15 residues. V lost 3 bases, J lost 5 bases, and 16 bases lay in between. The germline CDR1 and CDR2 sequences are LNHNV and YYDKDF (reference sequence). The CDR3 reads CATSRKGDPAETQYF. The CDR3 DNA reads TGTGCCACCAGCAGGAAGGGGGACCCAGCGGAGACCCAGTACTTC. The whole variable domain, filled in from reference TRBV15 and TRBJ2-5, reads DAMVIQNPRYQVTQFGKPVTLSCSQTLNHNVMYWYQQKSSQAPKLLFHYYDKDFNNEADTPDNFQSRRPNTSFCFLDIRSPGLGDTAMYLCATSRKGDPAETQYFGPGTRLLVL.

This chain links TRBV12-3 or TRBV12-4 with TRBJ2-1; 7 bases line up with TRBD1. V was pared by 10 bases and J by 5 bases, with 8 bases of the junction left unmatched. The CDR3 length is 13 residues. CDR3 in amino acids: CATLGQRHNEQFF. Here the CDR3 DNA reads TGTGCCACCCTGGGACAGCGACACAATGAGCAGTTCTTC.

This chain joins TRBV21-1 and TRBJ1-4; TRBD1, the table's D call, was not compared with the DNA. TRBV21-1 is deemed a pseudogene. The CDR3 covers 20 residues. The CDR3 loop reads CASSGRGQGSSKATNEKLFF. Written as DNA, the CDR3 is TGTGCCAGCAGTGGTAGGGGACAGGGGAGTTCCAAGGCAACTAATGAAAAACTGTTTTTT.

The chain joins TRBV11-2 to TRBJ2-3, with 7 bases that match TRBD2. Trimming at V came to 5 bases and at J to 4 bases, leaving 12 bases not matched to a gene. Germline CDR1 reads SGHAT; CDR2 reads FQNNGV. CDR3 length: 16 residues. The CDR3 DNA follows: TGTGCCAGCAGCCCAACCCGGCAGCGGGGTTCAGATACGCAGTATTTT. Its protein product is CASSPTRQRGSDTQYF. The whole variable domain, remainder taken from reference TRBV11-2 and TRBJ2-3, is EAGVAQSPRYKIIEKRQSVAFWCNPISGHATLYWYQQILGQGPKLLIQFQNNGVVDDSQLPKDRFSAERLKGVDSTLKIQPAKLEDSAVYLCASSPTRQRGSDTQYFGPGTRLTVL.

V usage is TRBV5-1 and J usage is TRBJ2-5; a weak D match, TRBD2 (6 bases). The CDR3 runs to 17 residues. Germline CDR1 SGHRS, CDR2 YFSETQ. Trimming removed 4 bases at V and 5 bases at J, with 24 bases between. The chain's CDR3 is CASSPSTAGNRGETQYF. The DNA for the CDR3 is TGCGCCAGCAGCCCTTCGACGGCGGGAAACCGAGGGGAGACCCAGTACTTC. The whole variable domain, remainder taken from reference TRBV5-1 and TRBJ2-5, is KAGVTQTPRYLIKTRGQQVTLSCSPISGHRSVSWYQQTPGQGLQFLFEYFSETQRNKGNFPGRFSGRQFSNSRSEMNVSTLELGDSALYLCASSPSTAGNRGETQYFGPGTRLLVL.

The chain employs TRBV19 and TRBJ1-1, with 7 bases identical to TRBD1. The CDR3 spans 13 residues. CDR1 and CDR2 from the germline V gene are LNHDA and SQIVND (reference sequence). V lost 5 bases and J lost 6; bases outside the gene matches: 6. In DNA, the CDR3 is TGTGCCAGTAGTCCTACAGGGGCCCCTGAAGCTTTCTTT. Amino acid sequence: CASSPTGAPEAFF. The full variable domain, completed using reference TRBV19 and TRBJ1-1, is DGGITQSPKYLFRKEGQNVTLSCEQNLNHDAMYWYRQDPGQGLRLIYYSQIVNDFQKGDIAEGYSVSREKKESFPLTVTSAQKNPTAFYLCASSPTGAPEAFFGQGTRLTVV.

The chain employs TRBV5-4 and TRBJ2-3; tentatively, D is TRBD2 (5 bases). V was clipped by 7 bases and J by 0 bases, with 15 bases between them. Germline CDR1 SGHNT, CDR2 YYREEE (reference sequence). This CDR3 comprises 15 residues. The CDR3 sequence: CASQTEALSTDTQYF. The DNA for the CDR3 is TGTGCCAGCCAGACGGAGGCCCTAAGCACAGATACGCAGTATTTT. Variable domain in full (rest from reference TRBV5-4 and TRBJ2-3): ETGVTQSPTHLIKTRGQQVTLRCSSQSGHNTVSWYQQALGQGPQFIFQYYREEENGRGNFPPRFSGLQFPNYSSELNVNALELDDSALYLCASQTEALSTDTQYFGPGTRLTVL.

This clone was counted a single time. The chain links TRBV4-1 to TRBJ2-1; 11 bases align to TRBD2. V dropped 3 bases and J dropped 4; count of bases not matched to a gene: 8. The CDR3 contains 17 residues. Germline V gives CDR1 MGHRA, CDR2 YSYEKL. CDR3 residues: CASSQTTSGGIYNEQFF. DNA of the CDR3: TGCGCCAGCAGCCAGACCACTAGCGGGGGAATATACAATGAGCAGTTCTTC.

This clone was detected once. J is TRBJ1-3 and V is TRBV27; D gene uncertain. V lost 4 bases, J lost 2 bases, and 12 bases lay in between. Germline lookup yields CDR1 MNHEY and CDR2 SMNVEV (reference sequence). The CDR3 is made up of 15 amino acids. The chain's CDR3 is CASSSSLPPGNTIYF. DNA of the CDR3: TGTGCCAGCAGTTCCTCCTTACCCCCTGGAAACACCATATATTTT.

This rearrangement joins TRBV19 to TRBJ1-6, with D possibly being TRBD1 (5 bases). The CDR3 covers 15 residues. Trimming left V 5 bases short and J 4 bases short, with 12 bases between. CDR1 is LNHDA and CDR2 is SQIVND in the germline V gene (reference sequence). CDR3 region: CASSGTRGYNSPLHF. The CDR3 coding sequence is TGTGCCAGTAGTGGGACGCGGGGGTATAATTCACCCCTCCACTTT.

This chain uses TRBV9 with TRBJ2-7; D gene unclear. The CDR3 sequence is 19 residues long. Germline CDR1 is SGDLS and CDR2 is YYNGEE. V gave up 0 bases and J gave up 3 bases, with 25 bases separating them. The CDR3 coding sequence is TGTGCCAGCAGCGTAGCTGGGGAAGCTTTTACCTCCTTCCACTACGAGCAGTACTTC. This sequence encodes CASSVAGEAFTSFHYEQYF.

This chain joins TRBV6-5 and TRBJ1-4; 11 nucleotides match TRBD1. The trim removed 6 bases at V and 6 bases at J, leaving 3 bases unmatched. The CDR3 has 14 residues. Germline V gene lookup returns CDR1 MNHEY and CDR2 SVGAGI. The CDR3 DNA follows: TGTGCCAGCAGCGAGGGACAGGGGGATGAAAAACTGTTTTTT. Protein sequence: CASSEGQGDEKLFF.